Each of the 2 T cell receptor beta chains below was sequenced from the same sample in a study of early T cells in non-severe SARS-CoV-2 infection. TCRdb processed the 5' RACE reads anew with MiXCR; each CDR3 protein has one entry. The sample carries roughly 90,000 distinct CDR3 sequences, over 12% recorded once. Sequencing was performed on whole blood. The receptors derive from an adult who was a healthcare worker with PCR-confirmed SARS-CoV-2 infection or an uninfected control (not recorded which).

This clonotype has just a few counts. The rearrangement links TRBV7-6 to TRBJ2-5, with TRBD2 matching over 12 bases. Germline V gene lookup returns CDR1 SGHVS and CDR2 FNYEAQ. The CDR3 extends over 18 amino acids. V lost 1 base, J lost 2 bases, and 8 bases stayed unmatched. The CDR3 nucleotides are TGTGCCAGCAGCTTAGTTTGGCGGCTAGCGGGGGGGCAAGAGACCCAGTACTTC. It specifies CASSLVWRLAGGQETQYF. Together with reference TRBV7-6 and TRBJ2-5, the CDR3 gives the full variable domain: GAGVSQSPRYKVTKRGQDVALRCDPISGHVSLYWYRQALGQGPEFLTYFNYEAQQDKSGLPNDRFSAERPEGSISTLTIQRTEQRDSAMYRCASSLVWRLAGGQETQYFGPGTRLLVL.

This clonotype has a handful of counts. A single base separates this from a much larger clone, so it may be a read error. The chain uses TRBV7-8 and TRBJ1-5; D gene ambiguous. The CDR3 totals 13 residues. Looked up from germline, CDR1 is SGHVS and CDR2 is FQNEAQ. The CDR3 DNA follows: TGTGCCAGCAGCTTAAATAGCAATCAGCCCCAGCGTTTT. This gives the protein CASSLNSNQPQRF.